Sequencing of this T cell receptor beta chain was carried out in a study of blood T cells in healthy people across ages. General study results and limits: Fewer expanded clones and more diversity marked long-lived versus aged donors.

Total RNA extracted from each sample amounted to at least 6 micrograms. A second PCR of roughly 7 to 11 cycles used a sample-barcoded 5' primer and a J-beta primer mix. Every sample gave at least 2.5 million paired-end reads containing CDR3. MiXCR, applied by TCRdb to the 5' RACE reads, yields one record per CDR3 protein. This table holds approximately 490,000 distinct CDR3 sequences, around 24% found once. The CDR3 covers 14 residues. The junction had 10 bases not matched to a gene; V was cut back by 12 bases and J by 2 bases. Per the germline V gene, CDR1 is KGHDR and CDR2 is SFDVKD. A single count supports this clonotype. Antigen specificity is unknown. This sample was shared with a second study, whose subject was T cells of mothers and their children.

This chain uses TRBV24-1 with TRBJ2-5, with 8 bases lining up with TRBD1. Sequenced sample: blood. This TCR derives from a boy younger than 18 in good health. CDR3 amino acids: CASKGQDGQETQYF. DNA of the CDR3: TGTGCCTCTAAGGGACAGGACGGACAAGAGACCCAGTACTTC.